A single sample is the source of the 12 T cell receptor beta chains below, sequenced in a study of type 1 regulatory T cells. MiXCR, applied by TCRdb to the reads, yields one record per CDR3 protein. The table includes about 100,000 distinct CDR3 sequences, about a third detected once. The sample comprised CD4+ T cells, either the whole sample or a sorted fraction (not recorded which). The receptor source for this set is a human donor in good health.

The chain is built from TRBV18 and TRBJ2-1, with D possibly being TRBD2 (5 bases). CDR1 is KGHSH, CDR2 LQKENI, per germline. The CDR3 length is 13 residues. Deletions cut 3 bases from V and 7 bases from J, with 10 bases between. The CDR3 DNA sequence: TGTGCCAGCTCACCGGGAGCGGAGAATGAGCAGTTCTTC. This gives the protein CASSPGAENEQFF. The complete variable domain, with remaining parts taken from reference TRBV18 and TRBJ2-1, reads NAGVMQNPRHLVRRRGQEARLRCSPMKGHSHVYWYRQLPEEGLKFMVYLQKENIIDESGMPKERFSAEFPKEGPSILRIQQVVRGDSAAYFCASSPGAENEQFFGPGTRLTVL.

The chain couples TRBV27 to TRBJ2-7; 7 bases align to TRBD2. The V and J ends lost 6 bases and 2 bases, in that order; junction bases with no gene match: 7. Germline V lookup: CDR1 MNHEY, CDR2 SMNVEV (reference sequence). The CDR3 runs 14 residues. The CDR3 here is CASSGLVGTYEQYF. In DNA form, the CDR3 reads TGTGCCAGCAGCGGACTAGTGGGGACCTACGAGCAGTACTTC.

The chain recombines TRBV7-2 with TRBJ2-2, with D possibly being TRBD1 (6 bases). Trimming shortened V by 5 bases and J by 4 bases, and 14 bases separated the two germline ends. The CDR3 length is 15 residues. Germline V gives CDR1 SGHTA, CDR2 FQGNSA. CDR3 sequence: CASSPRQVGTGELFF. The CDR3 DNA reads as TGTGCCAGCAGCCCGAGACAGGTCGGCACCGGGGAGCTGTTTTTT.

The rearrangement uses TRBV19 and TRBJ1-1; TRBD1 matches 8 bases. Germline V CDR1 and CDR2: LNHDA, SQIVND (reference sequence). V shed 1 base, J shed 2 bases, and the junction held 3 bases outside the gene matches. The CDR3 is 15 residues long. The CDR3 loop is CASSIVGQGNTEAFF. The CDR3 nucleotides are TGTGCCAGTAGTATAGTAGGACAGGGCAACACTGAAGCTTTCTTT.

This clonotype turned up a few times. The rearrangement uses TRBV6-6 and TRBJ2-6, with 10 positions matching TRBD1. V shed 11 bases, J shed 1 base, and the junction held 5 bases outside the gene matches. CDR3 size: 15 residues. Germline V gives CDR1 MNHNY, CDR2 SVGAGI (reference sequence). The CDR3 spells CAAGTGASGANVLTF. CDR3 nucleotides: TGTGCCGCCGGGACAGGGGCGTCTGGGGCCAACGTCCTGACTTTC.

In this sample, this clonotype turned up a few times. The CDR3 spells CASSPRPPAGANVLTF. CDR3 nucleotide sequence: TGTGCCAGCAGCCCACGTCCACCAGCTGGGGCCAACGTCCTGACTTTC. The chain joins TRBV4-2 to TRBJ2-6; D uncertain. Germline CDR1 and CDR2: LGHNA and YNFKEQ. This CDR3 has 16 amino acids. Deletions cut 4 bases from V and 2 bases from J, with 12 bases between.

This clonotype was observed a few times. The rearrangement links TRBV9 to TRBJ2-7, with TRBD2 matching 10 bases. The V gene's germline CDR1 is SGDLS and CDR2 YYNGEE. Trimming took 1 base from V and 5 from J; bases not matched to a gene: 6. The CDR3 length is 15 residues. In DNA form, the CDR3 reads TGTGCCAGCAGCGTATCAGCGGGAGGGCCCCACGAGCAGTACTTC. This sequence encodes CASSVSAGGPHEQYF. The full variable domain, completed using reference TRBV9 and TRBJ2-7, is DSGVTQTPKHLITATGQRVTLRCSPRSGDLSVYWYQQSLDQGLQFLIQYYNGEERAKGNILERFSAQQFPDLHSELNLSSLELGDSALYFCASSVSAGGPHEQYFGPGTRLTVT.

There are a few counts of this clonotype. The rearrangement joins TRBV11-2 to TRBJ2-1; the D is unclear. This CDR3 has 15 amino acids. Trimming cost V 3 bases and J 8 bases, with 17 bases left between them. Germline-derived CDR1 and CDR2 are SGHAT and FQNNGV. This CDR3 is CASSFYPGGEDEQFF. CDR3 bases: TGTGCCAGCAGCTTTTATCCCGGTGGTGAGGATGAGCAGTTCTTC.

This clonotype has just a few counts. V usage is TRBV20-1 and J usage is TRBJ2-1; no clear D gene. CDR1 and CDR2 from the germline V gene are DFQATT and SNEGSKA (reference sequence). Deletions cut 1 base from V and 5 bases from J, with 6 bases between. The CDR3 extends over 12 amino acids. DNA of the CDR3: TGCAGTGCTAGAGTCGGAGACAATGAGCAGTTCTTC. It specifies CSARVGDNEQFF.

This clonotype was picked up a small number of times. The chain has TRBV15 and TRBJ1-5; possibly TRBD1 for D (5 bases). The germline CDR1 and CDR2 sequences are LNHNV and YYDKDF (reference sequence). The CDR3 runs to 15 residues. V shed 1 base and J shed 4 bases, with 11 bases lying between them. In nucleotides, the CDR3 is TGTGCCACCAGCAGAGCGTTCGAGGGGAATCAGCCCCAGCATTTT. This sequence encodes CATSRAFEGNQPQHF.

V gene TRBV3-1 combines with J gene TRBJ2-1; TRBD2 aligns across 15 bases. V shed 5 bases and J 7 bases; nucleotides not matched to a gene: 9. The CDR3 length is 17 residues. Germline assignment: CDR1 LGHDT and CDR2 YNNKEL (reference sequence). CDR3 sequence: CASSGAGLAGGWNEQFF. The CDR3 DNA follows: TGTGCCAGCAGCGGGGCGGGACTAGCGGGAGGATGGAATGAGCAGTTCTTC.

In its sample, this clonotype was seen a few times. The rearrangement uses TRBV27 and TRBJ2-1; 9 nucleotides match TRBD1. The germline CDR1 and CDR2 sequences are MNHEY and SMNVEV (reference sequence). There are 16 residues in the CDR3. J gave up 4 bases and V 5 bases, and 9 bases lay outside the gene matches. The DNA of the CDR3 is TGTGCCAGCAGTCTAAGGAGGGACAGGGATTACAATGAGCAGTTCTTC. Protein: CASSLRRDRDYNEQFF.